This T cell receptor beta chain was sequenced in a study of shared clonotypes between healthy human individuals. Naive CD8 cells lacked CD45RO, underwent positive selection for CCR7 and left out terminally differentiated effector memory CD45RA+ cells. Study-wide results and limits: Rarefaction analysis demonstrated incomplete sorted-subset sequencing notwithstanding large depth. Among a handful of donors, about 5% of naive CD4 clonotypes were found in common.

An assay was performed, and its level was deep. The data were produced by immunoSEQ multiplex PCR, yet TCRdb's version contains in-frame clones alone and is incomplete. In the table there are around 2.1 million clones, 85% to 95% of which are singletons. Of note for this clone: Its antigen is still unknown.

The CDR3 has 17 amino acids. The trim removed 7 bases at V and 0 bases at J, leaving 14 bases unmatched. The germline V gene has CDR1 SNHLY and CDR2 FYNNEI. Material for sequencing was naive CD8+ T cells from PBMCs. The chain employs TRBV2 and TRBJ1-2; the match to TRBD1 covers 7 bases. The TCR was taken from a man aged 18 to 35 in good health. Some clones in this sample may be carry-over from other donors' samples. The DNA of the CDR3 is TGTGCCAGCACCTTCCAGCCGCAGGGGGTAGCTAACTATGGCTACACCTTC. As protein: CASTFQPQGVANYGYTF.